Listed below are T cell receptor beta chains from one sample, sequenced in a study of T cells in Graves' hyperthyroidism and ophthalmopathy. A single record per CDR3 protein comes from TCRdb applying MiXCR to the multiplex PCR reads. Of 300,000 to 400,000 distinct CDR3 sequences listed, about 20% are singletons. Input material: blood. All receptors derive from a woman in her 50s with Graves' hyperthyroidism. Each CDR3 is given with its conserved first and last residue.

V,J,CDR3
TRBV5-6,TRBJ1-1,CASSLLHTAGTEAFF
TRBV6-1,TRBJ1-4,CASSEGRDREFF
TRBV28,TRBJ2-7,CASSSRELQGAYEQYF
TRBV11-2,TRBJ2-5,CASSLRLGVAETQYF
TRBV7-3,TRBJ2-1,CASSLYRTGYNEQFF
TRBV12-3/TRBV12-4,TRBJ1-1,CATGVAEAFF
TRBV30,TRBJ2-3,CAWRLAVGTDTQYF
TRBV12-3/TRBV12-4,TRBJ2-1,CASSSIQDRREQFF
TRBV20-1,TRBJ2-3,CSASSPLDRGVEDTQYF
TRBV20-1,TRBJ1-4,CSARDAGDNNEKLFF
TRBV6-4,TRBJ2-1,CASSDLATYNEQFF
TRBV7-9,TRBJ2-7,CASSPSTSGRGGEQYF
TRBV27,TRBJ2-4,CASSMGQGANIQYF
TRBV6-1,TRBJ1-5,CASSPSQGALQHF
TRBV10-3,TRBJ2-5,CAISTTGTQETQYF
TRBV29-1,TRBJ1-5,CSAAVSSAGNQPQHF
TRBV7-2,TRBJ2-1,CASSRQGARDEQFF
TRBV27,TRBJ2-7,CASSATSYEQYF
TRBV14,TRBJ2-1,CASSHTSEPTQPQFF
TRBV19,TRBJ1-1,CASSLTPATVNTEAFF
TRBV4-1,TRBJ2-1,CASSQVGLAGRSEQFF
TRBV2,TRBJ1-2,CASAGQGNYGYTF
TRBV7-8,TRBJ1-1,CASSPMRDEAFF
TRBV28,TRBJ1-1,CASSSFPGQGAIEAFF
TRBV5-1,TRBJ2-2,CASSLLAPNTGELFF
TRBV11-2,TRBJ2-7,CASSYSSGADEQYF
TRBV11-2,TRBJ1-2,CASSLDTGTGFGYTF
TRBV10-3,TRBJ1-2,CASRRGTAVNYGYTF
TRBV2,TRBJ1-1,CAGGAGRLTEAFF
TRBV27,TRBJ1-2,CASSLSGRGYTF
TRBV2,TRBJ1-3,CASPRAGDSGNTIYF
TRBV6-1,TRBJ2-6,CASSEAYSASGANVLTF